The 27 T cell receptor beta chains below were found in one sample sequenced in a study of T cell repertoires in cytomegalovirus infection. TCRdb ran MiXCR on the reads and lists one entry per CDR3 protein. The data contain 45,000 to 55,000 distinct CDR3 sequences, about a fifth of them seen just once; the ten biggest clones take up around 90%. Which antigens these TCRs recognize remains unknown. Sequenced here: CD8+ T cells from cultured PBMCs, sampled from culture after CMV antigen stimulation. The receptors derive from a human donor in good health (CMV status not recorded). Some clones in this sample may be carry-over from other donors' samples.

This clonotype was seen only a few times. The CDR3 DNA is TGTGCCAGCAGCTTAGGGGGAGCGGGTAACAATGAGCAGTTCTTC. It encodes CASSLGGAGNNEQFF. The rearrangement links TRBV7-9 to TRBJ2-1; D might be TRBD2 (6 bases). CDR3 length: 15 amino acids. In germline, CDR1 is SEHNR, CDR2 FQNEAQ (reference sequence). The ends were cut back, 1 base at V and 5 bases at J, with 12 bases in the middle.

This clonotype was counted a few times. CDR3: CASSLSLGGRAGETQYF. The CDR3 DNA reads as TGTGCCAGCAGCTTATCTCTTGGCGGGAGGGCCGGGGAGACCCAGTACTTC. The chain employs TRBV7-2 and TRBJ2-5, with 9 bases fitting TRBD2. Germline V gene lookup returns CDR1 SGHTA and CDR2 FQGNSA. Germline trimming cut 2 bases from V and 5 bases from J; bases unmatched to any gene: 12. The CDR3 runs to 17 residues.

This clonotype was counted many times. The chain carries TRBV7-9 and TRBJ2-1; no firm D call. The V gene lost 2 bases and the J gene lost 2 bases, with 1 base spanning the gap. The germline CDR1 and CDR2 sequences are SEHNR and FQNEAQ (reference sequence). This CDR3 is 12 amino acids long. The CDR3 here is CASSLTYNEQFF. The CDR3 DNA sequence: TGTGCCAGCAGCTTAACCTACAATGAGCAGTTCTTC.

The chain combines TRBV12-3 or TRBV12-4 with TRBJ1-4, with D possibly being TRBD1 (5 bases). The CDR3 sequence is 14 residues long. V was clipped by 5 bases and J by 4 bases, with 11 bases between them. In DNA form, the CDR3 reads TGTGCCAGCAGTCCACAACAGGATAATGAAAAACTGTTTTTT. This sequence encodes CASSPQQDNEKLFF.

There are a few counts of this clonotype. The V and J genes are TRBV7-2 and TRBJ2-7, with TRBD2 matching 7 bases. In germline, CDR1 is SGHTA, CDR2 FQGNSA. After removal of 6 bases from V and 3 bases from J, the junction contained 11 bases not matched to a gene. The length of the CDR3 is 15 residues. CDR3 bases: TGTGCCAGCAGGTATGCTAGCGGAGGGTACTACGAGCAGTACTTC. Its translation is CASRYASGGYYEQYF.

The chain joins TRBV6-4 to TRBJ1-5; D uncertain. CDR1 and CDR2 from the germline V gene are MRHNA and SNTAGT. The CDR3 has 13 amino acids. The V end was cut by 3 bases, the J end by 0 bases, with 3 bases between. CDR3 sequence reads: CASSEGSNQPQHF. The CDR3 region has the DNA TGTGCCAGCAGTGAGGGTAGCAATCAGCCCCAGCATTTT.

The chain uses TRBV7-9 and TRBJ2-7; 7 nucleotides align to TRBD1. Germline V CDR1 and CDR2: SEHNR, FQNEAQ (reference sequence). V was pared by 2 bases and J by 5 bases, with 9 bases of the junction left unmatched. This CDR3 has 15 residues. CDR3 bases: TGTGCCAGCAGCTTACCGGTGGACAGGCTCGACGAGCAGTACTTC. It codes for CASSLPVDRLDEQYF.

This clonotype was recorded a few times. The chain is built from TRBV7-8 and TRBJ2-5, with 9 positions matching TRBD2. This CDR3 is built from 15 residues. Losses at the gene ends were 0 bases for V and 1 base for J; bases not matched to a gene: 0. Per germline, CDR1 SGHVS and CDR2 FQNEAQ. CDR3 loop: CASSLAAGGQETQYF. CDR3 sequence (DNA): TGTGCCAGCAGCTTAGCAGCGGGGGGCCAAGAGACCCAGTACTTC.

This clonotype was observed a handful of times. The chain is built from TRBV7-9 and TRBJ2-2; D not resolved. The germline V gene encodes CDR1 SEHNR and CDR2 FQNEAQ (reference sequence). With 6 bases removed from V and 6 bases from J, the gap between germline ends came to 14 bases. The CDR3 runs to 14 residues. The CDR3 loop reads CASSMTEGPGELFF. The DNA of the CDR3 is TGTGCCAGCAGTATGACCGAAGGCCCCGGGGAGCTGTTTTTT.

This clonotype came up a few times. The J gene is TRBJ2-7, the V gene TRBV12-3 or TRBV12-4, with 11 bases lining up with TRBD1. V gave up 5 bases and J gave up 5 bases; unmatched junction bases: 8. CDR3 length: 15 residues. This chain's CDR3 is CASSGGQGGGDEQYF. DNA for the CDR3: TGTGCCAGCAGTGGGGGACAGGGGGGAGGAGACGAGCAGTACTTC.

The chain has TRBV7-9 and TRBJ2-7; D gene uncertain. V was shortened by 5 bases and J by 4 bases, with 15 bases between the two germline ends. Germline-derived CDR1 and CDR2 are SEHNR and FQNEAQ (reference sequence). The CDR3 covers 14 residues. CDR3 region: CASSPGVGGYEQYF. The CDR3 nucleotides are TGTGCCAGCAGCCCCGGAGTGGGCGGATACGAGCAGTACTTC. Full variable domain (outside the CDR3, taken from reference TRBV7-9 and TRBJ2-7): DTGVSQNPRHKITKRGQNVTFRCDPISEHNRLYWYRQTLGQGPEFLTYFQNEAQLEKSRLLSDRFSAERPKGSFSTLEIQRTEQGDSAMYLCASSPGVGGYEQYFGPGTRLTVT.

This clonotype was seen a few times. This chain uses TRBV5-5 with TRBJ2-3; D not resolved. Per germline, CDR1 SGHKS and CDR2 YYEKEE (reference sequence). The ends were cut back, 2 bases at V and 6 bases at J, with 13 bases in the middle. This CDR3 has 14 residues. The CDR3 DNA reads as TGTGCCAGCAGCTTTGAGTCCGTGGCGGATACGCAGTATTTT. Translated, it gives CASSFESVADTQYF.

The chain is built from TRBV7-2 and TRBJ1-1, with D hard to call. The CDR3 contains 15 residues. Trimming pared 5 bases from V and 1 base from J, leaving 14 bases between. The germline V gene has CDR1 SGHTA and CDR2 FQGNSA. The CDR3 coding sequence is TGTGCCAGCAGCCCTTACAGAGGCGGGAACACTGAAGCTTTCTTT. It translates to CASSPYRGGNTEAFF.

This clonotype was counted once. The CDR3 sequence is CASSFGLATYNEQFF. The CDR3 bases are TGTGCCAGTAGTTTCGGACTAGCGACCTACAATGAGCAGTTCTTC. V usage is TRBV19 and J usage is TRBJ2-1; 9 bases fit TRBD2. In germline, CDR1 is LNHDA, CDR2 SQIVND (reference sequence). CDR3 length: 15 residues. The junction had 4 bases not matched to a gene; V was cut back by 5 bases and J by 2 bases.

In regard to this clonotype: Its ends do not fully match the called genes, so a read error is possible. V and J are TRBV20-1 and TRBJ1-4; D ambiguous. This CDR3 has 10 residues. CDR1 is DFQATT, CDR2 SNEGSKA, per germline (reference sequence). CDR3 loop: CSVLRSERLF. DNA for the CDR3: TGCAGTGTTCTAAGGTCTGAAAGGCTTTTT.

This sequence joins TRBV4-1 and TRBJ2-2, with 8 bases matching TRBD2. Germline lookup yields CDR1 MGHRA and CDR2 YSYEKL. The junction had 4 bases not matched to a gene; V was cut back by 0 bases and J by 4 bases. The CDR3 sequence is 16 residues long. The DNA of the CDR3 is TGCGCCAGCAGCCAAGATGAAGCGGGGGTCACCGGGGAGCTGTTTTTT. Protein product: CASSQDEAGVTGELFF.

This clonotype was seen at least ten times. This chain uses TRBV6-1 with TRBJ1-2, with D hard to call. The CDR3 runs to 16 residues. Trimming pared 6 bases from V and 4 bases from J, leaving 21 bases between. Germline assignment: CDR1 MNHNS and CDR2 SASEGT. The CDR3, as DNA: TGTGCCAGCAGGACTTCGGACGATTCCCCTCTCTATGGCTACACCTTC. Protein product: CASRTSDDSPLYGYTF.

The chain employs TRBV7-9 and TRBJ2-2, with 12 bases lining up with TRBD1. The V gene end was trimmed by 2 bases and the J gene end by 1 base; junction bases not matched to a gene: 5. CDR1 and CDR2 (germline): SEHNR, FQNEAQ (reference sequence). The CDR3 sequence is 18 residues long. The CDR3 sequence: CASSLTRDRGQNTGELFF. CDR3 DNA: TGTGCCAGCAGCTTAACCCGGGACAGGGGGCAGAACACCGGGGAGCTGTTTTTT.

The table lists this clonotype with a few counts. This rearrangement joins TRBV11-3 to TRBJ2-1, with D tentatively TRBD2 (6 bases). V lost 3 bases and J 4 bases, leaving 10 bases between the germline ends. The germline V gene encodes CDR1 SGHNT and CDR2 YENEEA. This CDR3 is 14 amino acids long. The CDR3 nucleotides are TGTGCCAGCAGCTTCGGGACTGTGTACAATGAGCAGTTCTTC. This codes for CASSFGTVYNEQFF. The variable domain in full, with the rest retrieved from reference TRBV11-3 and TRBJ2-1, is EAGVVQSPRYKIIEKKQPVAFWCNPISGHNTLYWYLQNLGQGPELLIRYENEEAVDDSQLPKDRFSAERLKGVDSTLKIQPAELGDSAVYLCASSFGTVYNEQFFGPGTRLTVL.

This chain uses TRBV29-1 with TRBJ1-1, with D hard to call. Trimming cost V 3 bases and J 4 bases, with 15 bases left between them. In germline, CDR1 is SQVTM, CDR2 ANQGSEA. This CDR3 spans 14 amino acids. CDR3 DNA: TGCAGCGTTGACCTCCCAGTTGCAGGCACTGAAGCTTTCTTT. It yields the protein CSVDLPVAGTEAFF.

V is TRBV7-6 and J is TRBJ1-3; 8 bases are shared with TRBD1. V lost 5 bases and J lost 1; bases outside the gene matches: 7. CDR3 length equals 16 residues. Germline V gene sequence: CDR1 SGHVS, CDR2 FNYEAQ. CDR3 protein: CASSAPQGESGNTIYF. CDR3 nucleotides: TGTGCCAGCAGCGCCCCACAGGGGGAGTCTGGAAACACCATATATTTT.

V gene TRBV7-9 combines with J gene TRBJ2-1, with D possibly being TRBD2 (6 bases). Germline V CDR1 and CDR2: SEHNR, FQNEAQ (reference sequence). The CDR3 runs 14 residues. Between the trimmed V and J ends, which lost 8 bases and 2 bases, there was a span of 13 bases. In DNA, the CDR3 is TGTGCCAGCGCTATGGCGGGGACCTACAATGAGCAGTTCTTC. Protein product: CASAMAGTYNEQFF.

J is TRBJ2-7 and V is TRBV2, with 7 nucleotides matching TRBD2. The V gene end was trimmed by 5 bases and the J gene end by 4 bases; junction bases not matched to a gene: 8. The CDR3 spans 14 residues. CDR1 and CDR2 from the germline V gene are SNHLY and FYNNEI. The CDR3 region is CASSTRGDYYEQYF. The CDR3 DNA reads TGTGCCAGCAGTACCCGGGGGGATTATTACGAGCAGTACTTC. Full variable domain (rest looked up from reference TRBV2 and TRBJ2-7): EPEVTQTPSHQVTQMGQEVILRCVPISNHLYFYWYRQILGQKVEFLVSFYNNEISEKSEIFDDQFSVERPDGSNFTLKIRSTKLEDSAMYFCASSTRGDYYEQYFGPGTRLTVT.

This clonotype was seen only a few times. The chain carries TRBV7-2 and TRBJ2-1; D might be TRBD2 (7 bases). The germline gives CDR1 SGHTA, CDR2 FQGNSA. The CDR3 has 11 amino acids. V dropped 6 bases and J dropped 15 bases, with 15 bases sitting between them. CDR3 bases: TGTGCCAGCAGATGGGGGGGGCGGCTGTTCTTC. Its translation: CASRWGGRLFF. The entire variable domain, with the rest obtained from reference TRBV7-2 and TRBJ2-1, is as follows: GAGVSQSPSNKVTEKGKDVELRCDPISGHTALYWYRQSLGQGLEFLIYFQGNSAPDKSGLPSDRFSAERTGGSVSTLTIQRTQQEDSAVYLCASRWGGRLFFGPGTRLTVL.

The CDR3 loop reads CASNLLRDRENTGELFF. The CDR3 DNA reads TGTGCCAGCAATTTACTCAGGGACAGGGAGAACACCGGGGAGCTGTTTTTT. The chain combines TRBV7-8 with TRBJ2-2, with 9 bases lining up with TRBD1. Germline CDR1 is SGHVS and CDR2 is FQNEAQ. The length of the CDR3 is 17 residues. The V and J ends lost 7 bases and 1 base, in that order; junction bases with no gene match: 10. The variable domain in full, completed from reference TRBV7-8 and TRBJ2-2, reads GAGVSQSPRYKVAKRGQDVALRCDPISGHVSLFWYQQALGQGPEFLTYFQNEAQLDKSGLPSDRFFAERPEGSVSTLKIQRTQQEDSAVYLCASNLLRDRENTGELFFGEGSRLTVL.

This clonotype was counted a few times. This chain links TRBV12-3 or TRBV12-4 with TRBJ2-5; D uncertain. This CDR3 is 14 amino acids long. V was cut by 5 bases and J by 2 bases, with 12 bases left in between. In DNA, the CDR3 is TGTGCCAGCAGTCTCCGAACCTCACAAGAGACCCAGTACTTC. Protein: CASSLRTSQETQYF.

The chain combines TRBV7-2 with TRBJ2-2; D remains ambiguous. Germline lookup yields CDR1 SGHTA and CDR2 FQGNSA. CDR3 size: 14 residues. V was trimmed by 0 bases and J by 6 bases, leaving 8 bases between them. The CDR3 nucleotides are TGTGCCAGCAGCTTAGCCGGTCCCGCCGGGGAGCTGTTTTTT. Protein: CASSLAGPAGELFF.